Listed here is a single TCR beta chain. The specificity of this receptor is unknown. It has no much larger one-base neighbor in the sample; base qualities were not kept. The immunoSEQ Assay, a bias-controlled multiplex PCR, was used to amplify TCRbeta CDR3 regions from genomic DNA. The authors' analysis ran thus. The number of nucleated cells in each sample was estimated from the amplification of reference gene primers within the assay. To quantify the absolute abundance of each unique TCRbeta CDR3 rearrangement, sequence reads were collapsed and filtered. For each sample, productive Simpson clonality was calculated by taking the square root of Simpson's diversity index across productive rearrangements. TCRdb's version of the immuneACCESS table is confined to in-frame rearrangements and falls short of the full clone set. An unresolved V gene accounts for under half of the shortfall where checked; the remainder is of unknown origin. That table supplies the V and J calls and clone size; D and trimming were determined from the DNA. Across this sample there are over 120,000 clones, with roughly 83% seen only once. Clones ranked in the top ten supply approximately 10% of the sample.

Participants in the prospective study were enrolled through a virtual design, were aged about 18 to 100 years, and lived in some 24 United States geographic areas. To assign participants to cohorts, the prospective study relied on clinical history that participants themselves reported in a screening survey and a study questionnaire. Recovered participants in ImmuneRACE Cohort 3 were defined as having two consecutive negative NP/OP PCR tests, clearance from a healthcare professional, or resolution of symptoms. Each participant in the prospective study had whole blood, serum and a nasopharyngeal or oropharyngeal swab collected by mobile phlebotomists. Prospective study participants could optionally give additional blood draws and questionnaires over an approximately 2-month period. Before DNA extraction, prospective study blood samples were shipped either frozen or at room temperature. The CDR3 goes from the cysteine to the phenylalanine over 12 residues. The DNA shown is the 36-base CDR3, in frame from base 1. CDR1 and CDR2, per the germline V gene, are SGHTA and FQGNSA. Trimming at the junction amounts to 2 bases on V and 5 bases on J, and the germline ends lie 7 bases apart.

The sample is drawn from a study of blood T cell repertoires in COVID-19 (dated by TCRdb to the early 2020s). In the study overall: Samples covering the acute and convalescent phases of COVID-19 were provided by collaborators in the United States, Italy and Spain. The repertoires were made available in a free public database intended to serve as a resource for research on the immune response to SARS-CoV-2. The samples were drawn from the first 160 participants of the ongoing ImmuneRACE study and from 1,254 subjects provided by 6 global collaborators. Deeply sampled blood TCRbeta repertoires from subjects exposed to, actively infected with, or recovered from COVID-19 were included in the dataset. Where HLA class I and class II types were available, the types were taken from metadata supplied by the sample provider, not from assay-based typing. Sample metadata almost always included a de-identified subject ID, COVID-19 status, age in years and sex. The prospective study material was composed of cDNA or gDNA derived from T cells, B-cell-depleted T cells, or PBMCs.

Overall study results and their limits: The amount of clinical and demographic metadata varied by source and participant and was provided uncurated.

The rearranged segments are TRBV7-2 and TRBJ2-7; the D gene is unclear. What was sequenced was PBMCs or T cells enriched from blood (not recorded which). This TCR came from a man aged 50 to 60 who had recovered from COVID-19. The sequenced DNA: TGTGCCAGCAGCTTAATCCGCGACGAGCAGTACTTC. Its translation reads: CASSLIRDEQYF.